The 31 T cell receptor beta chains below were found in one sample sequenced in a study of T cells after posttransplantation cyclophosphamide. Generated by immunoSEQ multiplex PCR, the TCRdb table keeps only in-frame clones and is missing some. The repertoire consists of fewer than 40,000 clones, none detected only once. Sequencing was carried out using PBMCs. These receptors came from a woman aged 50 to 60 in good health and a related stem cell transplant donor.

Ten or more counts support this clone. This chain uses TRBV10-3 with TRBJ2-1; the match to TRBD2 covers 9 bases. Germline-derived CDR1 and CDR2 are ENHRY and SYGVKD. This CDR3 comprises 14 residues. V dropped 6 bases and J dropped 5; count of bases not matched to a gene: 5. The CDR3 protein is CAIRGLAVNNEQFF. CDR3 nucleotides: TGTGCCATCAGGGGACTAGCCGTCAACAATGAGCAGTTCTTC.

This clone was observed many times. The chain combines TRBV5-1 with TRBJ2-1, with 7 bases aligning to TRBD2. From germline, CDR1 is SGHRS and CDR2 YFSETQ. Losses at the gene ends were 5 bases for V and 1 base for J; bases not matched to a gene: 6. The CDR3 is made up of 15 amino acids. CDR3 DNA: TGCGCCAGCAGGTCTCTAGCGGCTTCCTACAATGAGCAGTTCTTC. This translates into CASRSLAASYNEQFF.

The sample holds a few counts of this clone. The V and J genes are TRBV9 and TRBJ2-3; D possibly matches TRBD1 or TRBD2 (5 bases each). The CDR3 has 13 amino acids. The germline V and J ends were trimmed by 0 bases and 5 bases, with 7 bases remaining between them. Germline loops: CDR1 SGDLS, CDR2 YYNGEE. This chain's CDR3 is CASSVARGDTQYF. CDR3 coding DNA: TGTGCCAGCAGCGTAGCGAGGGGAGATACGCAGTATTTT.

This clone was seen many times. V is TRBV19 and J is TRBJ2-1, with a weak D call TRBD2 (5 bases). V shed 5 bases and J shed 0 bases, with 8 bases lying between them. This CDR3 comprises 14 residues. Germline values: CDR1 LNHDA, CDR2 SQIVND (reference sequence). The CDR3 reads CASSVSDSYNEQFF. CDR3 DNA sequence: TGTGCCAGTAGTGTTAGCGACTCCTACAATGAGCAGTTCTTC.

This clone was detected many times. The V call is TRBV27, the J call TRBJ2-1; 7 bases align to TRBD2. In germline, CDR1 is MNHEY, CDR2 SMNVEV (reference sequence). The V gene end was trimmed by 5 bases and the J gene end by 16 bases; junction bases not matched to a gene: 14. CDR3 length: 13 amino acids. CDR3 sequence reads: CASSTSWGAGYFF. In nucleotides, the CDR3 is TGTGCCAGCAGTACCTCCTGGGGAGCGGGATATTTCTTC.

This clone was counted ten times or more. The chain couples TRBV19 to TRBJ2-7, with 10 bases identical to TRBD2. CDR1 and CDR2 (germline): LNHDA, SQIVND (reference sequence). This CDR3 comprises 14 residues. The trim removed 4 bases at V and 2 bases at J, leaving 2 bases unmatched. In DNA form, the CDR3 reads TGTGCCAGTAGTAGGACTAGCGGTACCTACGAGCAGTACTTC. As protein: CASSRTSGTYEQYF.

This clone was seen many times. The chain recombines TRBV6-6 with TRBJ1-2; perhaps TRBD1 as D (6 bases). The CDR3 is 12 residues long. V was shortened by 5 bases and J by 7 bases, with 11 bases between the two germline ends. CDR1 and CDR2 (germline): MNHNY, SVGAGI (reference sequence). The CDR3 bases are TGTGCCAGCAGTCCTAGACAGGCTGGCTACACCTTC. This encodes CASSPRQAGYTF.

This clone came up many times. V usage is TRBV5-1 and J usage is TRBJ2-3, with 8 bases matching TRBD1. Germline assignment: CDR1 SGHRS and CDR2 YFSETQ. The V gene end was trimmed by 0 bases and the J gene end by 4 bases; junction bases not matched to a gene: 4. The CDR3 spans 15 residues. This CDR3 reads CASSLGRGQSDTQYF. CDR3 coding DNA: TGCGCCAGCAGCTTGGGCAGGGGGCAATCAGATACGCAGTATTTT.

The chain links TRBV7-2 to TRBJ2-5; no clear D. Deletions cut 0 bases from V and 0 bases from J, with 8 bases between. The CDR3 has 15 residues. From germline, CDR1 is SGHTA and CDR2 FQGNSA. CDR3 in DNA: TGTGCCAGCAGCTTAGCGGGCCTACACCAAGAGACCCAGTACTTC. Translated, it gives CASSLAGLHQETQYF.

A few counts support this clone. The rearrangement uses TRBV5-5 and TRBJ1-5, with 8 bases that match TRBD1. The V gene end was trimmed by 5 bases and the J gene end by 7 bases; junction bases not matched to a gene: 5. CDR1 SGHKS and CDR2 YYEKEE come from the germline V gene (reference sequence). The CDR3 contains 13 residues. The CDR3 region is CASSLTGDQPQHF. The CDR3 DNA sequence: TGTGCCAGCAGTTTGACAGGGGACCAGCCCCAGCATTTT.

This clone showed up many times. This rearrangement joins TRBV6-5 to TRBJ2-3, with 8 bases identical to TRBD2. CDR1 and CDR2 (germline): MNHEY, SVGAGI. This CDR3 contains 15 residues. The junction had 9 bases not matched to a gene; V was cut back by 6 bases and J by 4 bases. In nucleotides, the CDR3 is TGTGCCAGCAGCCTGGAAGCGGGAGTGGCAGATACGCAGTATTTT. It is translated as CASSLEAGVADTQYF.

This clone has a handful of counts. CDR3 loop: CASMGTGVTGELFF. In DNA form, the CDR3 reads TGTGCCAGCATGGGGACAGGGGTCACCGGGGAGCTGTTTTTT. The chain combines TRBV25-1 with TRBJ2-2, with 10 positions matching TRBD1. CDR1 and CDR2 (germline): MGHDK, SYGVNS. This CDR3 comprises 14 residues. V gave up 7 bases and J gave up 4 bases; unmatched junction bases: 3.

This chain joins TRBV4-3 and TRBJ2-4; 7 bases match TRBD2. The CDR3 runs to 16 residues. The J segment lost 9 bases and the V segment lost 0 bases, leaving 11 bases of the junction unmatched. The germline gives CDR1 LGHNA, CDR2 YSLEER. CDR3: CASSQEYGGSGVIQYF. CDR3 in DNA: TGCGCCAGCAGCCAAGAATACGGCGGGAGTGGGGTCATTCAGTACTTC.

This clone appeared many times. The V call is TRBV18, the J call TRBJ2-2, with D possibly TRBD2 on 5 matching bases. This CDR3 is 12 amino acids long. V dropped 6 bases and J dropped 7 bases, with 9 bases sitting between them. CDR1 is KGHSH, CDR2 LQKENI, per germline. CDR3 protein: CASSDSRGELFF. The CDR3 region has the DNA TGTGCCAGCTCGGACTCCCGCGGGGAGCTGTTTTTT.

Many counts were recorded for this clone. The genes are TRBV28 and TRBJ1-1; 7 bases map to TRBD1. V shed 6 bases, J shed 1 base, and the junction held 14 bases outside the gene matches. The CDR3 spans 17 residues. In germline, CDR1 is MDHEN, CDR2 SYDVKM. The CDR3 spells CASSWRGHLSGNTEAFF. The CDR3 DNA reads as TGTGCCAGCAGCTGGAGGGGGCACCTTTCTGGGAACACTGAAGCTTTCTTT.

The chain has TRBV9 and TRBJ2-5, with 7 bases fitting TRBD1. Germline-derived CDR1 and CDR2 are SGDLS and YYNGEE. V shed 3 bases, J shed 4 bases, and the junction held 9 bases outside the gene matches. The CDR3 is 15 amino acids. CDR3 region: CASSAGTAARETQYF. CDR3 in DNA: TGTGCCAGCAGCGCGGGGACAGCGGCTCGAGAGACCCAGTACTTC.

This clone showed up many times. This CDR3 reads CASSPRGLAGGPRSNEQFF. DNA of the CDR3: TGTGCCAGCAGTCCAAGGGGACTAGCGGGAGGGCCTAGGAGTAATGAGCAGTTCTTC. V is TRBV6-4 and J is TRBJ2-1; TRBD2 agrees at 16 bases. V gave up 5 bases and J gave up 7 bases; unmatched junction bases: 14. The CDR3 has 19 residues. CDR1 and CDR2 from the germline V gene are MRHNA and SNTAGT.

Ten or more counts support this clone. The rearrangement links TRBV5-1 to TRBJ1-1; tentative D call: TRBD1 (6 bases). Trimming took 0 bases from V and 1 from J, leaving 10 bases between them. Germline loops: CDR1 SGHRS, CDR2 YFSETQ. CDR3 length equals 15 residues. The CDR3 region has the DNA TGCGCCAGCAGCTTGGAGGGGGGGAGGAACACTGAAGCTTTCTTT. Its protein product is CASSLEGGRNTEAFF.

At least ten counts were recorded for this clone. The chain uses TRBV28 and TRBJ2-4; TRBD1 is a possible D gene (6 bases). Germline V gene sequence: CDR1 MDHEN, CDR2 SYDVKM. The CDR3 sequence is 16 residues long. V was clipped by 2 bases and J by 3 bases, with 14 bases between them. CDR3 bases: TGTGCCAGCAGTTTAGGAGCTACAGGGCGCAAAAACATTCAGTACTTC. It is translated as CASSLGATGRKNIQYF.

This clone appeared many times. The germline gene is not matched at one end of the junction; a read error may be the cause. This CDR3 reads CASSLTGLNTEAFF. CDR3 coding DNA: TGTGCCAGCAGCCTAACAGGGCTAAACACTGAAGCTTTCTTT. The chain joins TRBV7-3 to TRBJ1-1; perhaps TRBD1 as D (6 bases). This CDR3 has 14 residues. Per the germline V gene, CDR1 is SGHTA and CDR2 is FQGTGA.

This clone was recorded at least ten times. The V and J genes are TRBV28 and TRBJ2-1; 14 positions match TRBD2. Germline CDR1 and CDR2: MDHEN and SYDVKM. The CDR3 has 19 residues. The junction had 10 bases not matched to a gene; V was cut back by 6 bases and J by 0 bases. The CDR3 here is CASSRTSGRHRSSYNEQFF. The CDR3 DNA follows: TGTGCCAGCAGCCGGACTAGCGGGAGGCATAGGTCCTCCTACAATGAGCAGTTCTTC.

This clone showed up many times. The chain recombines TRBV7-9 with TRBJ1-3; maybe TRBD1 (6 bases). CDR1 and CDR2 from the germline V gene are SEHNR and FQNEAQ (reference sequence). The V and J ends lost 5 bases and 7 bases respectively, with 24 bases between them. The CDR3 runs 17 residues. The CDR3 DNA sequence: TGTGCCAGCAGCCCGAAAGAAGGGGCAGGGGTAGTGAACACCATATATTTT. Protein sequence: CASSPKEGAGVVNTIYF.

Ten or more counts support this clone. The DNA of the CDR3 is TGTGCCAGCAGGCTCGGTGACAGGAGCGTCTCTAACTATGGCTACACCTTC. This encodes CASRLGDRSVSNYGYTF. The gene calls are TRBV12-3 or TRBV12-4 and TRBJ1-2, with a possible D match to TRBD1 (6 bases). This CDR3 comprises 17 residues. V was shortened by 6 bases and J by 0 bases, with 20 bases between the two germline ends.

The V gene is TRBV11-2, the J gene TRBJ1-2, with 9 bases matching TRBD1. CDR1 is SGHAT and CDR2 is FQNNGV in the germline V gene. The CDR3 consists of 18 residues. V was clipped by 2 bases and J by 6 bases; unmatched bases: 16. The CDR3 region has the DNA TGTGCCAGCAGCTTAAATCTCGTTCAGGGGACAGGGAGGAATGGCTACACCTTC. It is translated as CASSLNLVQGTGRNGYTF.

This clone was seen at least ten times. V usage is TRBV28 and J usage is TRBJ1-4, with D maybe TRBD1 (5 bases). This CDR3 contains 16 residues. CDR1 MDHEN and CDR2 SYDVKM come from the germline V gene. V was pared by 4 bases and J by 7 bases, with 19 bases between. The CDR3 sequence is CASSSTNPGVGEKLFF. The CDR3 region has the DNA TGTGCCAGCAGTTCTACCAACCCGGGGGTTGGTGAAAAACTGTTTTTT.

The table lists this clone with many counts. The CDR3 DNA is TGTGCCTCGACAGGTGCCTACAATGAGCAGTTCTTC. Protein: CASTGAYNEQFF. The rearrangement joins TRBV30 to TRBJ2-1, with D maybe TRBD1 (6 bases). V lost 7 bases to trimming and J lost 2 bases, with 9 bases between them. The germline gives CDR1 GTSNPN, CDR2 SVGIG (reference sequence). The CDR3 is made up of 12 amino acids.

This clone was observed at least ten times. This sequence joins TRBV4-1 and TRBJ1-5; D is perhaps TRBD1 (5 bases). CDR1 and CDR2 from the germline V gene are MGHRA and YSYEKL. V lost 1 base and J lost 4, with 14 bases in between. The CDR3 has 16 amino acids. The CDR3 nucleotides are TGCGCCAGCAGCCAAGTAGGCGGGGCGCGTAATCAGCCCCAGCATTTT. Amino acid sequence: CASSQVGGARNQPQHF.

This clone has more than one count but fewer than ten. V gene TRBV11-3 combines with J gene TRBJ2-3; 8 nucleotides agree with TRBD2. The CDR3 runs to 15 residues. After removal of 1 base from V and 7 bases from J, the junction contained 7 bases not matched to a gene. Per the germline V gene, CDR1 is SGHNT and CDR2 is YENEEA. The CDR3 DNA reads TGTGCCAGCAGCTTAGCAGCGGGAGTGGAAAATACGCAGTATTTT. This codes for CASSLAAGVENTQYF.

This clone was found a few times. The chain recombines TRBV5-1 with TRBJ2-5; 9 nucleotides align to TRBD1. J gave up 4 bases and V 3 bases, and 4 bases lay outside the gene matches. Germline CDR1 reads SGHRS; CDR2 reads YFSETQ. The CDR3 runs to 14 residues. The CDR3 bases are TGCGCCAGCAGCTATACAGGGGGCCCAGAGACCCAGTACTTC. Translation: CASSYTGGPETQYF.

This clone has a count of ten or more. The V and J genes are TRBV7-2 and TRBJ1-4; TRBD1 matches at 12 bases. With 5 bases clipped from V and 8 bases from J, the junction kept 3 bases outside the gene matches. Germline V gives CDR1 SGHTA, CDR2 FQGNSA. CDR3 length: 14 amino acids. As DNA, the CDR3 is TGTGCCAGCAGCGGGACAGGGGGCCGAGAAAAACTGTTTTTT. Translating gives CASSGTGGREKLFF. Variable domain in full (rest from reference TRBV7-2 and TRBJ1-4): GAGVSQSPSNKVTEKGKDVELRCDPISGHTALYWYRQSLGQGLEFLIYFQGNSAPDKSGLPSDRFSAERTGGSVSTLTIQRTQQEDSAVYLCASSGTGGREKLFFGSGTQLSVL.

This clone was detected ten times or more. The chain combines TRBV6-4 with TRBJ2-7; D is possibly TRBD1 (6 bases). The CDR3 is 16 residues long. Germline CDR1 reads MRHNA; CDR2 reads SNTAGT. V was clipped by 0 bases and J by 5 bases, with 17 bases between them. The CDR3 nucleotides read TGTGCCAGCAGTGACTCGATTTTGGGGGCGAACCACGAGCAGTACTTC. Amino acids: CASSDSILGANHEQYF.